This entry describes one T cell receptor beta chain. These data come from a study of blood T cell repertoires in COVID-19. Using immunoSEQ multiplex PCR, the repertoire was profiled, and TCRdb retains in-frame clones only, with some absent. The sample comprises 190,000 or so clones, 94% of which are singletons, and roughly 0.76% rests with the top ten. V dropped 0 bases and J dropped 2 bases, with 13 bases sitting between them. This CDR3 has 16 residues. Germline CDR1 reads MNHNS; CDR2 reads SASEGT. The V gene is TRBV6-1, the J gene TRBJ1-1; no clear D. The sequenced material came from peripheral blood. The origin of this receptor is a man aged 25 to 40 with COVID-19, enrolled during active disease. The CDR3 DNA reads as TGTGCCAGCAGTGAAGCGCGATGGGAGTTCAACACTGAAGCTTTCTTT. It is translated as CASSEARWEFNTEAFF.